This T cell receptor beta chain was captured in a study of T cells after posttransplantation cyclophosphamide. Assay used: immunoSEQ multiplex PCR; TCRdb lists only in-frame clones, some missing. In total the sample includes some 2,900 clones, none of them seen once. CDR3 size: 15 residues. Germline V gene sequence: CDR1 SGHNT, CDR2 YYREEE (reference sequence). Cyclophosphamide on days +3 and +4 followed busulfan-fludarabine conditioning and a marrow graft. Note on this clone: Germline and junction disagree at one end, which may indicate a read error.

Specimen: PBMCs, collected after allogeneic stem cell transplant with posttransplant cyclophosphamide. The TCR comes from a female patient in her fifties or sixties who received an allogeneic stem cell transplant from a related donor, was CMV-positive, and had no GVHD. Some T cells here may be from the graft donor. V is TRBV5-4 and J is TRBJ2-3, with 12 bases lining up with TRBD2. In DNA form, the CDR3 reads TGTGCCAGCAGCTCGGGACTAGCGGGCACAGATCCGCAGTATTTT. It yields the protein CASSSGLAGTDPQYF.